This entry describes one TCR beta chain. What this receptor recognizes is not known. Base qualities are not provided; no much larger clone lies one nucleotide away. These data originate in a study of relationships among human T cell subsets (dated by TCRdb to the early 2010s). For the study in its entirety: Sequencing was performed on eight distinct blood T cell populations: pan T, CD8 cytotoxic, regulatory, Th1, Th2, naive plus transitional, activated and memory cells.

Sequences MNHEY (CDR1) and SMNVEV (CDR2) are obtained from the germline V gene (reference sequence). The junction shows trimming of 4 bases on V and 2 bases on J, plus 9 bases between the germline ends. Counted from cysteine to phenylalanine, this CDR3 has 14 amino acids. The read is trimmed to its CDR3 DNA, 42 bases read in frame from base 1. The paper's findings and limits, for the study overall: A CD4+CD8+ double-positive population could not be excluded by the bead-based sorting. Over 50% of CD8+ cytotoxic sequences were found to belong to clones with over 100 reads, whereas few such clones were observed in the regulatory and Th2 subsets. The considerable overlap in CDR3s among Th1, Th2 and regulatory T cells was taken as suggesting that cell fate choices are stochastic. The seven subsets showed no statistically significant differences in V, D and J usage, CDR3 length, or N-nucleotide additions.

Library preparation used multiplex PCR. These reads were obtained on a 454 GS FLX. TCR alpha and beta CDR3 regions were amplified from mRNA by semiquantitative ARM-PCR. In ARM-PCR, tagged nested gene-specific primers were applied first, and communal superprimers then carried out the exponential amplification. Nested primers were removed by exonuclease before the second amplification round on first-round PCR products. Sequencing of the amplicons was performed on the 454 platform, which allows millions of DNA fragments to be sequenced rapidly without cloning bias. A read counted as effective if the read could be mapped to both V and J germline segments. On the authors' methods: Reads were assigned to germline V, D and J segments with IRmap, which uses pyromap, a Smith-Waterman modification adapted to 454 sequencing errors. D-beta assignments were filtered with cutoffs set at the 99th percentile of alignment scores obtained from simulated random sequences. The amino acids between the conserved V-segment Y[YFLI]C motif and the J-segment [FW]GXGT motif were defined as CDR3. A compound Poisson process model, previously applied to large-scale EST data, was used to estimate repertoire diversity. A cross-contamination detection procedure was applied to argue against sample contamination as the source of shared CDR3s. In TCRdb, the public reads were trimmed at Q25 with fastp and aligned with MiXCR, with productive beta chains retained. Rows are combined by CDR3 protein, so each entry shows the most common genes and DNA. In this record, the V and J calls reflect TCRdb's handling and not the investigators' own analysis. The sample records about 12,000 distinct CDR3 sequences, around 67% of which are singletons. 30% of the sample is in the top ten clones.

Following the CD25, CD56 and CD294 bead selections, the CD4+CD25-CD294- flow-through was collected as the Th1 cells. To isolate the T cell subsets, Miltenyi superparamagnetic beads coated with subset-specific monoclonal antibodies were used. Every T cell population was isolated from peripheral blood. Ficoll separation of whole blood yielded mononuclear cells, and anti-CD14 microbeads were then used to deplete the monocytes. Right after isolation, the cell populations were resuspended in RNAprotect reagent. The sequenced sample was CD4+ Th1 cells sorted from blood. The cell subset or site label corresponds to: CD4+CD25-CD294- T helper 1 cells. The chain couples TRBV27 to TRBJ1-3; TRBD1 might be the D gene, on 5 matching bases. This clonotype originated in a middle-aged man in good health. The sequence in DNA is TGTGCCAGCAGTTCTACAGGTGCTGGAAACACCATATATTTT. Translation gives CASSSTGAGNTIYF.